This T cell receptor (beta chain) was identified in a study of cytomegalovirus exposure and HLA in healthy donors. This CDR3 has 15 amino acids. V was shortened by 1 base and J by 2 bases, with 13 bases between the two germline ends. The V gene's germline CDR1 is GTSNPN and CDR2 SVGIG (reference sequence). Study-wide findings and caveats: Among donors in an Asian-associated ancestry cluster, a later analysis reportedly found fewer N-insertions than the roughly 610-donor mean. The study labeled more than 150 TCR beta chains cytomegalovirus-associated. CMV serostatus stood as the only immune exposure information on hand. As a later analysis showed, a missense DCLRE1C variant was linked to trimming of TCR beta V- and J-genes.

In regard to this clone: Its antigen is currently unknown.

Amplification used 60 Vbeta primers and 13 Jbeta primers. The data were produced by immunoSEQ multiplex PCR, yet TCRdb's version contains in-frame clones alone and is incomplete. The table includes 150,000 or so clones, around 80% detected once. The gene calls are TRBV30 and TRBJ2-3, with D maybe TRBD2 (5 bases). The sequencing input was PBMCs. This clonotype was sampled from a woman in her 40s in good health and CMV-seropositive. The CDR3 loop reads CAWSAASYDTDTQYF. The CDR3 coding sequence is TGTGCCTGGAGTGCGGCTAGCTATGACACAGATACGCAGTATTTT. The whole variable domain, remainder taken from reference TRBV30 and TRBJ2-3, is SQTIHQWPATLVQPVGSPLSLECTVEGTSNPNLYWYRQAAGRGLQLLFYSVGIGQISSEVPQNLSASRPQDRQFILSSKKLLLSDSGFYLCAWSAASYDTDTQYFGPGTRLTVL.